The sequence of this T cell receptor (beta chain) was determined in a study of shared clonotypes between healthy human individuals (dated by TCRdb to the early 2020s). As for the study more broadly: The cohort included a few men and a couple of women between 18 and 49 years of age. To estimate repertoire size and how much clonotypes are shared between individuals, the study performed deep sequencing of blood TCR repertoires from about five healthy adults. Each donor's leukapheresis produced roughly between about 0.8 and 10 billion PBMCs. For each donor, three plates each were used for CD4 naive and CD4 memory, two plates were used for CD8 naive, and one plate was used for CD8 memory. Different laboratories and diverse techniques were used to prepare libraries and sequence TCR repertoires, to increase sequencing depth and limit assay-specific biases.

Inclusive of the bounding cysteine and phenylalanine, the CDR3 is 14 residues long. This entry keeps only the CDR3 DNA: 42 bases, framed from base 1. V is clipped by 8 bases and J by 2 bases, and the sequence between their germline boundaries is 14 bases long. For the CD8 naive samples, CD45RO-negative cells were positively selected for CCR7, yielding a CD45RA+CCR7+ population from which TemRA cells were excluded. The donors were healthy, HIV-negative adults who had no recently reported acute infections or vaccinations. All donors were Caucasian adults living in Nashville, Tennessee, USA. Blood was obtained by leukapheresis, after which PBMCs were separated by Ficoll-Histopaque density gradient centrifugation and cryopreserved in liquid nitrogen vapor phase. Analytical flow cytometry was used to check the purity and quantity of every magnetically sorted T cell population. Genomic DNA was isolated from every sorted fraction and measured by UV absorbance on a Nanodrop 2000c.

Using the deep immunoSEQ assay, TCR CDR3 regions were amplified from genomic DNA by multiplex PCR. Extracted genomic DNA from each cell subset was distributed evenly across all wells of several immunoSEQ 96-well plates, and each plate was treated as a replicate. For sorted subsets, each replicate PCR was loaded with about 200 ng genomic DNA, equivalent to 30,000 or so T cell genomes. Purified libraries were quantified with a Qubit 3.0 fluorometer, sized on a Bioanalyzer 2100, and re-quantified with the KAPA Library Quantification kit. A separate single-read 150-cycle Illumina NextSeq 550 flow cell was used to sequence each immunoSEQ 96-well plate. Under the source paper's analysis protocol: Because the immunoSEQ output included only junctional sequences and no quality scores, the filtering could not be the same as the filtering used for full-length reads. Sequences were annotated with PyIR, a Python wrapper for IgBLAST v1.9, and V/J genes and CDR3 were assigned using IMGT germline references. Any read was removed if the V/J assignment was weak (E-value above 1e-6), the CDR3 was missing, or the read contained stop codons, out-of-frame junctions, or ambiguous translated residues. V3J clonotypes were defined as sequences sharing an identical inferred V gene, J gene, and CDR3 amino acid sequence. Percentage overlap between repertoires was computed as shared unique clonotypes divided by the size of the smaller repertoire. Three approaches were used to assess repertoire richness: RTK rarefaction, the Chao1 estimator, and Recon v2.1 estimates of unobserved clonotypes. Generation probabilities were computed with OLGA for all TCRbeta clonotypes obtained by the gDNA method from several donors. Drawn from immuneACCESS, this table holds only the in-frame rearrangements with V and J called that TCRdb kept. Clones are partly lost; checked studies trace under half to an unresolved V gene and leave the rest unexplained. That table gives V, J and clone size, and the DNA gave D and trimming. This sample is represented by about 800,000 clones; approximately 96% of them were singletons. The ten largest clones add up to about 0.25% of the sample.

With regard to this clone: Its cognate antigen has yet to be identified. Base qualities were left out, and no much larger clone turns up one base away.

Study-wide conclusions, independent of this receptor: Clonotypes shared by all four sorted-subset donors showed higher generation probabilities than non-shared clonotypes. Sampling was restricted to blood, and TCR repertoires in tissues likely differ from the TCR repertoires found in blood. Rarefaction of sorted-subset datasets indicated incomplete sequencing despite the large sequencing depth. Estimated clonotype richness was generally larger for naive than for memory subsets. Sharing across several donors was observed for roughly 5.4% of naive CD4, over 3% of naive CD8, 2% to 2.5% of memory CD4, and 0.4% of memory CD8 clonotypes. Pairwise subsampling indicated that sequencing depth was expected to affect the degree of clonotype sharing among donors. Because the study included only a small number of donors, the genetic and exposure-history diversity represented was limited.

This receptor was obtained from a man aged 25 to 40 in good health. The sequenced material came from naive CD8+ T cells sorted from blood. The cell subset or site label, read with the paper, signifies: CD45RA+CCR7+. This chain is built from TRBV23-1 and TRBJ2-3; the D region possibly corresponds to TRBD1 (5 bases align). TRBV23-1 is an open reading frame whose function is uncertain. The CDR3 region: CASQRTPFTDTQYF. The DNA sequence is as follows: TGCGCCAGCCAGAGGACACCCTTCACAGATACGCAGTATTTT.